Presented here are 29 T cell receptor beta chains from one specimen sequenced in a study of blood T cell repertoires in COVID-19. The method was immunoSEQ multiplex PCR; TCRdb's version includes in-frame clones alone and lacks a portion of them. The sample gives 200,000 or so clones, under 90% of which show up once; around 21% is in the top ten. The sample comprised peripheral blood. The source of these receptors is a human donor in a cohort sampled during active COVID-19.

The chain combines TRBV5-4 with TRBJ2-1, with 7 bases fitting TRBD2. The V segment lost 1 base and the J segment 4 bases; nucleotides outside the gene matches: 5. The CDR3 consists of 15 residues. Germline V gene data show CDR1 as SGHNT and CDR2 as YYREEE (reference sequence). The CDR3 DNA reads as TGTGCCAGCAGCTTGTTCTCTAGCGGTTACAATGAGCAGTTCTTC. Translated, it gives CASSLFSSGYNEQFF. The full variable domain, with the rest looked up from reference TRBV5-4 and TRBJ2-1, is ETGVTQSPTHLIKTRGQQVTLRCSSQSGHNTVSWYQQALGQGPQFIFQYYREEENGRGNFPPRFSGLQFPNYSSELNVNALELDDSALYLCASSLFSSGYNEQFFGPGTRLTVL.

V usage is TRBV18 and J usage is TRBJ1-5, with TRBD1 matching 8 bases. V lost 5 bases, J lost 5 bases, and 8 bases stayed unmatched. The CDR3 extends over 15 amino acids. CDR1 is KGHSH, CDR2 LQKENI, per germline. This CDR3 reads CASSASDRVYQPQHF. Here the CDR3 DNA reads TGTGCCAGCTCAGCCTCGGACAGGGTTTATCAGCCCCAGCATTTT.

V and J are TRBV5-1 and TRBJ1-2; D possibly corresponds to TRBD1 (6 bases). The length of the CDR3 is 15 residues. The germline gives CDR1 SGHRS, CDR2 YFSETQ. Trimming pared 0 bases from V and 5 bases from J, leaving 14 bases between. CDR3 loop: CASSLANREPYGYTF. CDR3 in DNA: TGCGCCAGCAGCTTGGCCAACAGGGAGCCTTATGGCTACACCTTC.

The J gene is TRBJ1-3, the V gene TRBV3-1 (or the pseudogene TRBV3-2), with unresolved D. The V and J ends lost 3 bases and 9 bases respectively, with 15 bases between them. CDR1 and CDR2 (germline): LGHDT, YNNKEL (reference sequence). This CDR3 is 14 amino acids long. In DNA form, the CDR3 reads TGTGCCAGCAGCCAGGCCCTGCGCGGTGGCACCATATATTTT. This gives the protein CASSQALRGGTIYF.

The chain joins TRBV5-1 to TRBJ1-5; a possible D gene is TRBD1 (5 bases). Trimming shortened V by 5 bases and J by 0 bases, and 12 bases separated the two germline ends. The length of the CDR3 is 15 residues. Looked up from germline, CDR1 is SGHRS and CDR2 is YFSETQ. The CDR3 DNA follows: TGCGCCAGCAGACCTGACAGTCATAGCAATCAGCCCCAGCATTTT. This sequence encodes CASRPDSHSNQPQHF. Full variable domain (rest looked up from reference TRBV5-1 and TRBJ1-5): KAGVTQTPRYLIKTRGQQVTLSCSPISGHRSVSWYQQTPGQGLQFLFEYFSETQRNKGNFPGRFSGRQFSNSRSEMNVSTLELGDSALYLCASRPDSHSNQPQHFGDGTRLSIL.

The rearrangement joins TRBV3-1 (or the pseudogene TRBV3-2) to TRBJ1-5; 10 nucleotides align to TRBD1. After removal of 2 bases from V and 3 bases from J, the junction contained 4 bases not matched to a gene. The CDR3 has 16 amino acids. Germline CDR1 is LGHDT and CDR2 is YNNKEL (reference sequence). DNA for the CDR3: TGTGCCAGCAGCCAAATGGGACAGGGGCCCAATCAGCCCCAGCATTTT. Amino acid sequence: CASSQMGQGPNQPQHF.

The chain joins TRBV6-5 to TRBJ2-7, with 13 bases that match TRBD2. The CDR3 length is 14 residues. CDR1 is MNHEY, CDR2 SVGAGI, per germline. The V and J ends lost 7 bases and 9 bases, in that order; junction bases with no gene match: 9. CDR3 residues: CASTSGLAGETQYF. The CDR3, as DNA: TGTGCCAGCACCTCAGGACTAGCGGGAGAAACGCAGTACTTC.

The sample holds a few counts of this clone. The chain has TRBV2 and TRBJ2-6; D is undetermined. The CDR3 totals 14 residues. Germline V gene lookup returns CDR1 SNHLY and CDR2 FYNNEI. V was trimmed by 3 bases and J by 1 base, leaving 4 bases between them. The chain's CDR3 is CASSDVSGANVLTF. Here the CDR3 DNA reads TGTGCCAGCAGTGACGTGTCTGGGGCCAACGTCCTGACTTTC.

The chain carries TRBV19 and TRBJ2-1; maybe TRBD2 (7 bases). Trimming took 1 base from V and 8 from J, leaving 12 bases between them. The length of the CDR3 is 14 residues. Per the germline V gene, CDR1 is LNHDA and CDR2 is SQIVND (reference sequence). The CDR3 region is CASSIGEGGDEQFF. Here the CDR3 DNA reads TGTGCCAGTAGTATAGGCGAGGGGGGGGATGAGCAGTTCTTC.

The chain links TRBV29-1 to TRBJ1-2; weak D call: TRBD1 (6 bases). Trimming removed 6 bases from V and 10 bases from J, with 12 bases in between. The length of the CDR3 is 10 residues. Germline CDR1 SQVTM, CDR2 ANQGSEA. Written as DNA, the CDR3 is TGCAGCGTACTACGGACAGTCTACACCTTC. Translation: CSVLRTVYTF.

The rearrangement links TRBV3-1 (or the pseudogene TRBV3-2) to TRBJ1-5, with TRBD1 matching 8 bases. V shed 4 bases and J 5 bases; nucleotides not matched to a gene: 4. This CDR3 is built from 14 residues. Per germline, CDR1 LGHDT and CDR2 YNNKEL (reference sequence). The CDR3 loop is CASSLQGADQPQHF. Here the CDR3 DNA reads TGTGCCAGCAGCCTCCAGGGGGCCGATCAGCCCCAGCATTTT.

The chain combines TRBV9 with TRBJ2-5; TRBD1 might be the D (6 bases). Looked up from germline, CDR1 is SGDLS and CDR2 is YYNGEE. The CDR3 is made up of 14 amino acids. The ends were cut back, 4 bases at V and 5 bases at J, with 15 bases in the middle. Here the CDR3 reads CASSSTGSRETQYF. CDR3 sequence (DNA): TGTGCCAGCAGCAGTACAGGGTCACGGGAGACCCAGTACTTC.

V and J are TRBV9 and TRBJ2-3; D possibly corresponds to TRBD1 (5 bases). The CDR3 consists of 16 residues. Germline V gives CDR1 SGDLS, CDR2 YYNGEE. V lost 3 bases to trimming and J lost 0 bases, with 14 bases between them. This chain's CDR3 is CASSAGLGVSTDTQYF. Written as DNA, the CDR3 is TGTGCCAGCAGCGCGGGTTTAGGGGTGAGCACAGATACGCAGTATTTT. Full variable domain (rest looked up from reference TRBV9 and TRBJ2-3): DSGVTQTPKHLITATGQRVTLRCSPRSGDLSVYWYQQSLDQGLQFLIQYYNGEERAKGNILERFSAQQFPDLHSELNLSSLELGDSALYFCASSAGLGVSTDTQYFGPGTRLTVL.

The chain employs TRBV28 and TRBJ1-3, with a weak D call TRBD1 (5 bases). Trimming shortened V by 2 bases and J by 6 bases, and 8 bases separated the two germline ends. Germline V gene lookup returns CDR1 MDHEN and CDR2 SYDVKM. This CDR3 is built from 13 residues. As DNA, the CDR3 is TGTGCCAGCAGTTTACCAGGACAAAACACCATATATTTT. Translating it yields CASSLPGQNTIYF. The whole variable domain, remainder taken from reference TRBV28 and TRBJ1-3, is DVKVTQSSRYLVKRTGEKVFLECVQDMDHENMFWYRQDPGLGLRLIYFSYDVKMKEKGDIPEGYSVSREKKERFSLILESASTNQTSMYLCASSLPGQNTIYFGEGSWLTVV.

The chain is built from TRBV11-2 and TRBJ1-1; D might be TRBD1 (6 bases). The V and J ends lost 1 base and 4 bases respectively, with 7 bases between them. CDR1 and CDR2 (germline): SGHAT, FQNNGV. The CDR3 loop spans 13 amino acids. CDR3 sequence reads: CASSLGRGTEAFF. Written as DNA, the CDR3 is TGTGCCAGCAGCTTAGGCAGGGGCACTGAAGCTTTCTTT.

CDR3 sequence: CASSVSQATGGWDEQFF. The DNA for the CDR3 is TGTGCCAGCAGCGTATCTCAGGCCACCGGGGGGTGGGATGAGCAGTTCTTC. The V gene is TRBV9, the J gene TRBJ2-1; TRBD2 aligns across 7 bases. After removal of 1 base from V and 8 bases from J, the junction contained 15 bases not matched to a gene. CDR3 length: 17 residues. Per germline, CDR1 SGDLS and CDR2 YYNGEE.

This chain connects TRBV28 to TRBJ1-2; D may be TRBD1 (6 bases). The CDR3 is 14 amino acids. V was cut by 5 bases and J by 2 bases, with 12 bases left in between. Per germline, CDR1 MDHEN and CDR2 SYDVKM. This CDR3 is CASSPRTENYGYTF. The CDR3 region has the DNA TGTGCCAGCAGTCCGCGGACAGAGAACTATGGCTACACCTTC.

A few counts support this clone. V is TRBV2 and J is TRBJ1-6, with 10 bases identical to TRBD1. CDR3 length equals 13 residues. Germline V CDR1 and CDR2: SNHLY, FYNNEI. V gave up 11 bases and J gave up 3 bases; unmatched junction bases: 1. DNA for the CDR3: TGTGCCGGACAGGGGGACTATAATTCACCCCTCCACTTT. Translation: CAGQGDYNSPLHF.

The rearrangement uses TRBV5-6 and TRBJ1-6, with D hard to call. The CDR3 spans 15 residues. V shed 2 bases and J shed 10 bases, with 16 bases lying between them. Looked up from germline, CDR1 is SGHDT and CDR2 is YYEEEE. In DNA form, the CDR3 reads TGTGCCAGCAGCTTCTTCGAGGGAGGAAGATCACCCCTCCACTTT. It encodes CASSFFEGGRSPLHF.

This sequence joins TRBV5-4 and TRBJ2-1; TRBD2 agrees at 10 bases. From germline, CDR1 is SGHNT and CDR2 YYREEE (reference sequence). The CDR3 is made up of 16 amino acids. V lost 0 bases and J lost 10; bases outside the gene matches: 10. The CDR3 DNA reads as TGTGCCAGCAGCTTGGACGGGCTAGCGGGAGTTTGGGAGCAGTTCTTC. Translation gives CASSLDGLAGVWEQFF.

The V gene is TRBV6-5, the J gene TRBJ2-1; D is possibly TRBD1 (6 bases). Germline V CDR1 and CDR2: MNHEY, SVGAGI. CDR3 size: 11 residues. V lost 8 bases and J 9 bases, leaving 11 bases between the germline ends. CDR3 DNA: TGTGCCAGCGTACAGGGTTTTGAGCAGTTCTTC. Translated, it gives CASVQGFEQFF.

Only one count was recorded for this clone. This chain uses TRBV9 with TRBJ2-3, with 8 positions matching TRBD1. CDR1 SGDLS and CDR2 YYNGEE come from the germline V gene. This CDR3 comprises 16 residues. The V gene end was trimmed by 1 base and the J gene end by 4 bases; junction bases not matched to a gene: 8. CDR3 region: CASSVNPGGKADTQYF. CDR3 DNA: TGTGCCAGCAGCGTAAATCCAGGGGGCAAGGCAGATACGCAGTATTTT.

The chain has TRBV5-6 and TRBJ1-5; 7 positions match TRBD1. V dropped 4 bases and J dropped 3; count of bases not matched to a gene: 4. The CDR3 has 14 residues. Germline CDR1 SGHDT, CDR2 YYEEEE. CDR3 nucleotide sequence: TGTGCCAGCAGCCGGGGACAGTTCAATCAGCCCCAGCATTTT. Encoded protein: CASSRGQFNQPQHF.

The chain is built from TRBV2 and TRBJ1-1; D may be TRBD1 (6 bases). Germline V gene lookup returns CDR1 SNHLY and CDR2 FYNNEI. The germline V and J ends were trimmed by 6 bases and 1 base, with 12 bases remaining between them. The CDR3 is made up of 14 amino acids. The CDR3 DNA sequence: TGTGCCAGCAGGGATGGACAGCAGAACACTGAAGCTTTCTTT. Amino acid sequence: CASRDGQQNTEAFF.

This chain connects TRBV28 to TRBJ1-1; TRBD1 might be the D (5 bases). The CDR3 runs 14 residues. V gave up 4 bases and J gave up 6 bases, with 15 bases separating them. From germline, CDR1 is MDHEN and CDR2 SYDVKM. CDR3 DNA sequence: TGTGCCAGCAGTTCAGCAGGGCCCAAGGCTGAAGCTTTCTTT. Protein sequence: CASSSAGPKAEAFF.

The CDR3 loop reads CASSRADRLQETQYF. The CDR3 DNA reads as TGCGCCAGCAGCCGGGCGGACAGACTCCAAGAGACCCAGTACTTC. The chain joins TRBV5-1 to TRBJ2-5, with D perhaps TRBD1 (6 bases). The ends were cut back, 4 bases at V and 1 base at J, with 14 bases in the middle. The CDR3 length is 15 residues. In germline, CDR1 is SGHRS, CDR2 YFSETQ. The variable domain in full, with the rest retrieved from reference TRBV5-1 and TRBJ2-5, is KAGVTQTPRYLIKTRGQQVTLSCSPISGHRSVSWYQQTPGQGLQFLFEYFSETQRNKGNFPGRFSGRQFSNSRSEMNVSTLELGDSALYLCASSRADRLQETQYFGPGTRLLVL.

The CDR3 reads CASSQKQGNTIYF. The CDR3, as DNA: TGCGCCAGCAGCCAGAAACAAGGAAACACCATATATTTT. This chain links TRBV4-1 with TRBJ1-3; D is ambiguous. The CDR3 runs 13 residues. V was cut by 3 bases and J by 4 bases, with 7 bases left in between. The germline V gene encodes CDR1 MGHRA and CDR2 YSYEKL.

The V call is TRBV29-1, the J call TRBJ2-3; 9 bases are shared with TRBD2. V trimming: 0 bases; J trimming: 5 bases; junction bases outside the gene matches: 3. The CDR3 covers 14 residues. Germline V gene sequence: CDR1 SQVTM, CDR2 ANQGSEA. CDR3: CSVEDQTSGDTQYF. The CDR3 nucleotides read TGCAGCGTTGAAGACCAGACTAGCGGAGATACGCAGTATTTT.

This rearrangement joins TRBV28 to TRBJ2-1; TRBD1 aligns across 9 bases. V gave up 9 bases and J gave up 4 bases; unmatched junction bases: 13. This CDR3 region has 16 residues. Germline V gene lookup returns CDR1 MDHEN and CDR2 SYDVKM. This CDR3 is CASPPDGQGPYNEQFF. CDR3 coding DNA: TGTGCCAGTCCACCCGACGGACAGGGGCCTTACAATGAGCAGTTCTTC.